The 9 T cell receptor beta chains below were found in one sample sequenced in a study of graft-versus-host responses after intestinal transplantation (dated by TCRdb to 2020 to 2022). To prepare the library, the immunoSEQ multiplex PCR assay was applied. Not all clones reach the TCRdb copy of this immuneACCESS table, which keeps in-frame sequences only. Checked studies attribute under half of the gap to unresolved V genes and leave the rest unexplained. This sample has 90,000 to 95,000 clones in its table, and 90% to 95% of those were observed once. The leading ten clones occupy approximately 0.48% of the sample. The antigens these receptors bind are not known. This specimen's time point label, interpreted: cells obtained before transplantation from donor or recipient. This specimen was unstimulated CD8+ T cells sorted from spleen or lymph node cells, taken before intestinal transplant. Receptors were obtained from a human donor who received an intestinal transplant.

V usage is TRBV7-9 and J usage is TRBJ1-1, with D maybe TRBD1 (6 bases). The ends were cut back, 6 bases at V and 3 bases at J, with 26 bases in the middle. The germline gives CDR1 SEHNR, CDR2 FQNEAQ (reference sequence). There are 18 residues in the CDR3. CDR3 sequence (DNA): TGTGCCAGCAGTCATAGCGGGGGGCTCGGCGCGGGGCACACTGAAGCTTTCTTT. The encoded protein is CASSHSGGLGAGHTEAFF.

This sequence joins TRBV27 and TRBJ2-1; 7 bases are shared with TRBD1. Trimming removed 5 bases from V and 2 bases from J; junction bases left unmatched: 9. The CDR3 covers 16 residues. Germline V gives CDR1 MNHEY, CDR2 SMNVEV (reference sequence). The CDR3 region has the DNA TGTGCCAGCAGTCTCAGCTGGGACAGTACCTACAATGAGCAGTTCTTC. Translated: CASSLSWDSTYNEQFF.

The genes are TRBV7-9 and TRBJ2-5, with a possible D match to TRBD1 (5 bases). The CDR3 contains 16 residues. Germline CDR1 and CDR2: SEHNR and FQNEAQ (reference sequence). Trimming cost V 4 bases and J 2 bases, with 17 bases left between them. The CDR3 sequence: CASSSSRAPYQETQYF. In DNA, the CDR3 is TGTGCCAGCAGCTCCTCCAGGGCCCCATATCAAGAGACCCAGTACTTC.

The chain employs TRBV28 and TRBJ2-2, with TRBD2 matching over 9 bases. Germline V lookup: CDR1 MDHEN, CDR2 SYDVKM. Trimming took 0 bases from V and 2 from J; bases not matched to a gene: 1. The CDR3 spans 16 residues. The CDR3 sequence is CASSLWTSGNTGELFF. CDR3 nucleotide sequence: TGTGCCAGCAGTTTATGGACTAGCGGTAACACCGGGGAGCTGTTTTTT.

V usage is TRBV29-1 and J usage is TRBJ2-5; maybe TRBD1 (5 bases). Germline V gene lookup returns CDR1 SQVTM and CDR2 ANQGSEA. V was clipped by 5 bases and J by 1 base, with 11 bases between them. This CDR3 contains 13 residues. The CDR3 is CSVSDSIQETQYF. The DNA for the CDR3 is TGCAGCGTTAGCGACAGTATCCAAGAGACCCAGTACTTC.

The J gene is TRBJ1-1, the V gene TRBV6-6; D unresolved. CDR3 size: 16 residues. CDR1 is MNHNY, CDR2 SVGAGI, per germline (reference sequence). V was pared by 6 bases and J by 0 bases, with 17 bases between. CDR3 coding DNA: TGTGCCAGCAGACGACGACGGCGGGTGATGAACACTGAAGCTTTCTTT. It translates to CASRRRRRVMNTEAFF.

The CDR3 protein is CASSGGDRGRETQYF. For the CDR3, the DNA is TGTGCCAGCAGTGGGGGGGACAGGGGACGTGAGACCCAGTACTTC. This chain uses TRBV2 with TRBJ2-5; 10 nucleotides match TRBD1. Germline V gene lookup returns CDR1 SNHLY and CDR2 FYNNEI. V lost 4 bases to trimming and J lost 5 bases; unmatched junction nucleotides: 7. The CDR3 consists of 15 residues.

The chain recombines TRBV4-2 with TRBJ2-7, with 7 bases fitting TRBD2. After removal of 0 bases from V and 6 bases from J, the junction contained 8 bases not matched to a gene. Germline-derived CDR1 and CDR2 are LGHNA and YNFKEQ. CDR3 length: 15 residues. CDR3: CASSQEGGDLGEQYF. The CDR3 region has the DNA TGTGCCAGCAGCCAAGAGGGGGGGGACCTAGGCGAGCAGTACTTC.

V gene TRBV15 combines with J gene TRBJ2-7; no clear D. The CDR3 loop spans 12 amino acids. The germline gives CDR1 LNHNV, CDR2 YYDKDF (reference sequence). V gave up 5 bases and J gave up 7 bases, with 12 bases separating them. CDR3 DNA: TGTGCCACCAGCGACTCTTTCTTAGAGCAGTACTTC. This translates into CATSDSFLEQYF.